This T cell receptor beta chain came from a study of T cell responses to AZD1222 COVID-19 vaccine. Notes on this clone: The antigen remains unidentified.

This CDR3 has 14 residues. The germline CDR1 and CDR2 sequences are KGHSH and LQKENI. V dropped 2 bases and J dropped 0 bases, with 5 bases sitting between them. TCRdb keeps only in-frame clones here, not all; method: immunoSEQ multiplex PCR. This sample has some 120,000 clones, with roughly 80% found just once. Overall study results and limits: Mostly white British, mostly female donors; authors suggested clonal diversity may be underestimated.

The V gene is TRBV18, the J gene TRBJ1-5; D is uncertain. The TCR sequence derives from an adult in good health. Sample: peripheral blood, taken on day 0 of AZD1222 vaccination. The CDR3 coding sequence is TGTGCCAGCTCACCAGAGCATAGCAATCAGCCCCAGCATTTT. It translates to CASSPEHSNQPQHF.